The clone carrying this T cell receptor beta chain was picked up a small number of times. The CDR3 runs 15 residues. Trimming stripped 0 bases from V and 0 bases from J, with 9 bases between. Germline loops: CDR1 LGHDT, CDR2 YNNKEL (reference sequence). This record belongs to a study of T-cell memory formation after mild COVID-19. In TCRdb, the 5' RACE reads were re-called with MiXCR into one record per CDR3 protein. This repertoire shows hundreds of thousands of distinct CDR3 sequences, 20% found once; its top ten account for 8.4%. This sequence was found in an adult woman who had mild COVID-19 (a few samples of this study predate the infection). Cell type and time point are not known. This chain links TRBV3-1 with TRBJ2-7; possible D gene TRBD1, 6 bases. Sequenced sample: PBMCs or a T cell subset sorted from them (not recorded which). The CDR3 DNA reads as TGTGCCAGCAGCCAAGAAACAGGGATCTCCTACGAGCAGTACTTC. It translates to CASSQETGISYEQYF.